Below are 8 T cell receptor beta chains sequenced from a single sample in a study of regulatory T cells in long-lasting Graves disease. The time point was: newly diagnosed GD, antithyroid drugs for less than 3 months. From PBMCs, RNA was extracted and then used to make the TCR library. To make TCR beta libraries, researchers used iRepertoire HTBI primers and Arm-PCR of CDR3 regions. TCRdb independently ran MiXCR on the multiplex PCR reads; one entry per CDR3 protein. Of roughly 520,000 distinct CDR3 sequences in the sample, 12% are singletons; the top ten hold over 7%. Separately, the same data were catalogued under a study of T cells in Graves' hyperthyroidism and ophthalmopathy.

The sample here was peripheral blood mononuclear cells (PBMCs), taken at new diagnosis, from a patient treated with antithyroid drugs. These receptors came from a woman aged 25 to 39 with Graves disease.

The rearrangement links TRBV9 to TRBJ2-1; 8 nucleotides agree with TRBD2. Germline V lookup: CDR1 SGDLS, CDR2 YYNGEE. The CDR3 is 14 residues long. V gave up 0 bases and J gave up 5 bases; unmatched junction bases: 1. DNA for the CDR3: TGTGCCAGCAGCGTAGCGGGAGGGCACAATGAGCAGTTCTTC. Protein: CASSVAGGHNEQFF. Combining the CDR3 with reference TRBV9 and TRBJ2-1 gives the whole variable domain DSGVTQTPKHLITATGQRVTLRCSPRSGDLSVYWYQQSLDQGLQFLIQYYNGEERAKGNILERFSAQQFPDLHSELNLSSLELGDSALYFCASSVAGGHNEQFFGPGTRLTVL.

In regard to this clonotype: A much more abundant neighbour one base away suggests this may be a read error. The J gene is TRBJ2-7, the V gene TRBV11-3; 7 bases are shared with TRBD1. Trimming removed 3 bases from V and 4 bases from J; junction bases left unmatched: 9. This CDR3 contains 15 residues. CDR1 SGHNT and CDR2 YENEEA come from the germline V gene. Here the CDR3 reads CASSFNRDSDYEQYF. CDR3 sequence (DNA): TGTGCCAGCAGCTTTAACCGGGACAGTGATTACGAGCAGTACTTC.

This clonotype was counted only a few times. This sequence joins TRBV7-2 and TRBJ1-4, with D maybe TRBD1 (6 bases). The CDR3 length is 13 residues. Germline CDR1 SGHTA, CDR2 FQGNSA. With 8 bases removed from V and 7 bases from J, the gap between germline ends came to 14 bases. The CDR3 DNA reads as TGTGCCAGCGCCGGGGGGCAGCTTGAAAAACTGTTTTTT. This gives the protein CASAGGQLEKLFF.

The sample holds many counts of this clonotype. The chain joins TRBV27 to TRBJ1-2; TRBD1 matches 10 bases. The length of the CDR3 is 16 residues. The germline gives CDR1 MNHEY, CDR2 SMNVEV (reference sequence). Losses at the gene ends were 2 bases for V and 5 bases for J; bases not matched to a gene: 8. CDR3 in DNA: TGTGCCAGCAGTTTACGGGACAGGGGCCTACCGTATGGCTACACCTTC. Translated, it gives CASSLRDRGLPYGYTF.

The chain recombines TRBV7-2 with TRBJ1-2; 7 bases align to TRBD1. J gave up 0 bases and V 4 bases, and 2 bases lay outside the gene matches. Germline V CDR1 and CDR2: SGHTA, FQGNSA. The CDR3 runs to 14 residues. CDR3 sequence: CASSYGTANYGYTF. The CDR3 bases are TGTGCCAGCAGCTACGGGACAGCTAACTATGGCTACACCTTC. The whole variable domain, remainder taken from reference TRBV7-2 and TRBJ1-2, is GAGVSQSPSNKVTEKGKDVELRCDPISGHTALYWYRQSLGQGLEFLIYFQGNSAPDKSGLPSDRFSAERTGGSVSTLTIQRTQQEDSAVYLCASSYGTANYGYTFGSGTRLTVV.

Ten or more counts support this clonotype. This chain uses TRBV5-1 with TRBJ2-7, with 11 positions matching TRBD2. V lost 4 bases to trimming and J lost 4 bases; unmatched junction nucleotides: 13. Germline V gene lookup returns CDR1 SGHRS and CDR2 YFSETQ. The CDR3 runs 17 residues. In nucleotides, the CDR3 is TGCGCCAGCAGCCTGATGGGAATCACTAGCGGGAGTTACGAGCAGTACTTC. It encodes CASSLMGITSGSYEQYF.

This clonotype was seen at least ten times. The V and J genes are TRBV5-6 and TRBJ2-1; 8 bases line up with TRBD2. The CDR3 loop spans 15 amino acids. CDR1 is SGHDT and CDR2 is YYEEEE in the germline V gene. With V trimmed by 2 bases and J by 6 bases, 7 bases remained unmatched. CDR3 bases: TGTGCCAGCAGCTTACGGGGGGGGGATGCCAATGAGCAGTTCTTC. Protein: CASSLRGGDANEQFF.

This clonotype was counted at least ten times. This chain connects TRBV2 to TRBJ2-7; D remains ambiguous. CDR3 length: 13 amino acids. CDR1 SNHLY and CDR2 FYNNEI come from the germline V gene. V lost 7 bases and J lost 3, with 13 bases in between. The CDR3 bases are TGTGCCAGCACTGGAGCTCTCCTCTACGAGCAGTACTTC. Amino acids: CASTGALLYEQYF. The complete variable domain, with remaining parts taken from reference TRBV2 and TRBJ2-7, reads EPEVTQTPSHQVTQMGQEVILRCVPISNHLYFYWYRQILGQKVEFLVSFYNNEISEKSEIFDDQFSVERPDGSNFTLKIRSTKLEDSAMYFCASTGALLYEQYFGPGTRLTVT.